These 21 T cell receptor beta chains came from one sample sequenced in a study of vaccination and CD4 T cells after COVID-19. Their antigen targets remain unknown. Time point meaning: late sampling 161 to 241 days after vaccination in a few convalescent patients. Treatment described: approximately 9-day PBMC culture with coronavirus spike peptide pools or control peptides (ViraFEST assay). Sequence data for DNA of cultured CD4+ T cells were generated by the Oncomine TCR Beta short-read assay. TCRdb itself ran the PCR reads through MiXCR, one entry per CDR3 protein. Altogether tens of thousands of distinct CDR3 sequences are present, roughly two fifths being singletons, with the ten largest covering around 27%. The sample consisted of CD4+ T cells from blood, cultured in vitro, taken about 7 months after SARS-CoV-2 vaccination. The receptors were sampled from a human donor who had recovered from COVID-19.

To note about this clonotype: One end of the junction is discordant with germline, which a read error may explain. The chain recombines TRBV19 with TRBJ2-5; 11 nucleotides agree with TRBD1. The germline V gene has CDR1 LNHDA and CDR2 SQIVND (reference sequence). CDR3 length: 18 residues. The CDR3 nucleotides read TGTGCCAGTGGTATCCTGAGGACAGGGGGCGCGGGTCGAGAGACCCAGTACTTC. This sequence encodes CASGILRTGGAGRETQYF.

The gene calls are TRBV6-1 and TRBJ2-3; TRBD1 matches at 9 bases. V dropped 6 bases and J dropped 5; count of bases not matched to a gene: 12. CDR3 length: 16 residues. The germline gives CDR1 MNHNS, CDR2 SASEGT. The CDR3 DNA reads TGTGCCAGCAGAATACACCCGGGACAGGGTCAAGATACGCAGTATTTT. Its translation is CASRIHPGQGQDTQYF.

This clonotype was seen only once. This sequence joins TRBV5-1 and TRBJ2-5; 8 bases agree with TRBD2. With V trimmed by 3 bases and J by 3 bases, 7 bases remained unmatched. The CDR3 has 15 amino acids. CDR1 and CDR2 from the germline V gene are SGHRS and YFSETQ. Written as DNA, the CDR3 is TGCGCCAGCAGCTCCGCGAGCGGGGGAAAAGAGACCCAGTACTTC. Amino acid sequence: CASSSASGGKETQYF.

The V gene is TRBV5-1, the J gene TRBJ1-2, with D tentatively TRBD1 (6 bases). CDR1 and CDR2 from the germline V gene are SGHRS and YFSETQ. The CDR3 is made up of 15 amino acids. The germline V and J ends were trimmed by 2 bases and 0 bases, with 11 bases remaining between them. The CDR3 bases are TGCGCCAGCAGCTTATTGGGGGCATCTAACTATGGCTACACCTTC. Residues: CASSLLGASNYGYTF.

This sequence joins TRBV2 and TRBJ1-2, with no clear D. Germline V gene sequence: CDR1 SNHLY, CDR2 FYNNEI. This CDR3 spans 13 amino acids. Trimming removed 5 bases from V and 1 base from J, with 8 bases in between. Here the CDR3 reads CASSQDLNYGYTF. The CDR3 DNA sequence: TGTGCCAGCAGTCAGGATCTTAACTATGGCTACACCTTC.

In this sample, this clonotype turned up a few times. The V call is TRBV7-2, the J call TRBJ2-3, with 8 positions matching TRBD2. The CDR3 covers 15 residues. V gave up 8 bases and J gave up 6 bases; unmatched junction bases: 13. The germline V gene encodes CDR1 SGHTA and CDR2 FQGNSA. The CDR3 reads CASAREASGWDTQYF. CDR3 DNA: TGTGCCAGCGCCCGGGAAGCTAGCGGGTGGGATACGCAGTATTTT.

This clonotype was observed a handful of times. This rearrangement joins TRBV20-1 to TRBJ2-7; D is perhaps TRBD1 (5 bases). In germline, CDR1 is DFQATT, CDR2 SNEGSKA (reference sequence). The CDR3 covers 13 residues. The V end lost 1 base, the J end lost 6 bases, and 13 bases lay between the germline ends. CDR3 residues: CSARGAGYSEQYF. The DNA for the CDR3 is TGCAGTGCTAGAGGGGCAGGGTATTCCGAGCAGTACTTC.

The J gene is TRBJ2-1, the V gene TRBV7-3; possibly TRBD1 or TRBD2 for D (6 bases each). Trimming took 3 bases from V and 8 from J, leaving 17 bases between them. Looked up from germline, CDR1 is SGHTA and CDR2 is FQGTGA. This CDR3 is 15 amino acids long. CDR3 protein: CASSFTGAGLYEQFF. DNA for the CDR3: TGTGCCAGCAGCTTTACGGGGGCCGGTCTGTATGAGCAGTTCTTC.

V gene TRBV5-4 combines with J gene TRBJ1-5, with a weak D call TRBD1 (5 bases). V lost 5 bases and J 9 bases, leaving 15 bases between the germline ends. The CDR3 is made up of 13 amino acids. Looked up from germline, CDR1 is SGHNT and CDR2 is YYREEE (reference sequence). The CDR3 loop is CASSVRAGGPQHF. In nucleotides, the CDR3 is TGTGCCAGCAGTGTCCGGGCCGGGGGGCCCCAGCATTTT.

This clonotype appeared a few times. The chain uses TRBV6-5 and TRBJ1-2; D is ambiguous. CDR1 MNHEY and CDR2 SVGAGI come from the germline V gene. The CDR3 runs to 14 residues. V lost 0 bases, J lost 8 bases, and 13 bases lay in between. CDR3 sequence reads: CASSYSKGLSGYTF. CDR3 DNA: TGTGCCAGCAGTTACTCCAAGGGTTTGAGCGGCTACACCTTC.

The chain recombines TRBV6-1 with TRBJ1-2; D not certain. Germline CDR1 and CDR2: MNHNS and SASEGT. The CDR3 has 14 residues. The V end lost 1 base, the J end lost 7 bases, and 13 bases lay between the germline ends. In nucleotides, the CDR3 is TGTGCCAGCAGTGAAGTGATATGGGAATCTGGCTACACCTTC. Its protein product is CASSEVIWESGYTF.

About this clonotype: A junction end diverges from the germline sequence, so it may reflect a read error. CDR3 DNA: TGTGCCAGCAGCCTAGCAAAGACCCGCTCCTACAATGAGCAGTTCTTC. Its translation: CASSLAKTRSYNEQFF. The chain recombines TRBV15 with TRBJ2-1; TRBD2 is a possible D gene (5 bases). CDR3 length: 16 amino acids. CDR1 and CDR2 from the germline V gene are LNHNV and YYDKDF (reference sequence).

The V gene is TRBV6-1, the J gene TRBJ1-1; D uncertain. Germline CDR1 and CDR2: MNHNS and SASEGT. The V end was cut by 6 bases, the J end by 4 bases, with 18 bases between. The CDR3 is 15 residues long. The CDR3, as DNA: TGTGCCAGCAGAGATCAGAGCAGGAGTGCCACTGAAGCTTTCTTT. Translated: CASRDQSRSATEAFF.

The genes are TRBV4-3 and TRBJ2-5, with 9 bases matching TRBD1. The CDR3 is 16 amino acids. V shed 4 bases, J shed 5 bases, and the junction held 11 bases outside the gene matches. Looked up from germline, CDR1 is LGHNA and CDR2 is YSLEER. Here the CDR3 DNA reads TGCGCCAGCAGCCTTACCGGGACAGGGACCGGGGAGACCCAGTACTTC. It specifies CASSLTGTGTGETQYF.

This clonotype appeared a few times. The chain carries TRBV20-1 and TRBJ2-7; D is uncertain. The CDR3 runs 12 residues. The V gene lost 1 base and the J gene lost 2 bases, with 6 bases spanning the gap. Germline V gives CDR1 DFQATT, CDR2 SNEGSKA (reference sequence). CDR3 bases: TGCAGTGCTAGAGGGCAGGCCTACGAGCAGTACTTC. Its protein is CSARGQAYEQYF.

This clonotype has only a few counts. The CDR3 protein is CASSARTSSYEQYF. CDR3 nucleotide sequence: TGTGCCAGCAGCGCCCGGACTAGCTCCTACGAGCAGTACTTC. The chain employs TRBV6-1 and TRBJ2-7, with 7 bases that match TRBD2. J was trimmed by 0 bases and V by 6 bases; bases with no gene match: 5. Germline V lookup: CDR1 MNHNS, CDR2 SASEGT. The CDR3 runs 14 residues.

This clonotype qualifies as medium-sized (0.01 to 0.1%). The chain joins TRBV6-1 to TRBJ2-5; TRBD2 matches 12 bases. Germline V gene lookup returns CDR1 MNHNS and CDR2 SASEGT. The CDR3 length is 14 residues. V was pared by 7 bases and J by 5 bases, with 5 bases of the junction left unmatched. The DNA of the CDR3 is TGTGCCAGCACTTCTAGCGGGGGGGGGGAGACCCAGTACTTC. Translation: CASTSSGGGETQYF.

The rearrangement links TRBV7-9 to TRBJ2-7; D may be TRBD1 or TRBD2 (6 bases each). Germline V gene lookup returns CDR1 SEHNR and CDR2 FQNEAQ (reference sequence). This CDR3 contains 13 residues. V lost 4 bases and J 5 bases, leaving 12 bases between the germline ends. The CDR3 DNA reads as TGTGCCAGCAGCTCCTCCGGGGGCCACGAGCAGTACTTC. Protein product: CASSSSGGHEQYF. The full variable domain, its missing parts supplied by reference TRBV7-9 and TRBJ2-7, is DTGVSQNPRHKITKRGQNVTFRCDPISEHNRLYWYRQTLGQGPEFLTYFQNEAQLEKSRLLSDRFSAERPKGSFSTLEIQRTEQGDSAMYLCASSSSGGHEQYFGPGTRLTVT.

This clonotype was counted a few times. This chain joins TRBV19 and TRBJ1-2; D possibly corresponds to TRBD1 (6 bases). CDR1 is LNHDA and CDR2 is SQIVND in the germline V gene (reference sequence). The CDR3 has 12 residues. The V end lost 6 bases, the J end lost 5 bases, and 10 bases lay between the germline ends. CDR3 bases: TGTGCCAGTAGGGACAGACCGTATGGCTACACCTTC. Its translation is CASRDRPYGYTF.

The CDR3 DNA reads TGTGCCAGCAATGAGGGACTTCAGCAGTTCTTC. The encoded protein is CASNEGLQQFF. The chain uses TRBV27 and TRBJ2-1; D is perhaps TRBD2 (6 bases). Germline lookup yields CDR1 MNHEY and CDR2 SMNVEV (reference sequence). The germline V and J ends were trimmed by 7 bases and 11 bases, with 12 bases remaining between them. The CDR3 sequence is 11 residues long.

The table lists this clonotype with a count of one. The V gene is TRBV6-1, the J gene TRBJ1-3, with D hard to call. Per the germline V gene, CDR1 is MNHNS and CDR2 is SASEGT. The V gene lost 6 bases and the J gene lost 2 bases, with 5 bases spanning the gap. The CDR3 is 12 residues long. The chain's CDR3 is CASRNTGNTIYF. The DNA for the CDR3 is TGTGCCAGCAGAAATACTGGAAACACCATATATTTT.